This is a list of T cell receptor beta chains from one sample in a study of T cells of healthy individuals. Via MiXCR, TCRdb re-called the 5' RACE reads, giving one row per CDR3 protein. This table holds tens of thousands of distinct CDR3 sequences, more than 4.5% found once. These receptors were taken from a human donor in good health. CDR3s include the opening cysteine and the closing phenylalanine or tryptophan. The order of the fields is V gene, D gene, CDR3 length, J gene, clone size, CDR3 DNA, CDR3 protein. The D gene is left open where the match is weak. Clone size, where shown, is once, few, many, or a class for clones that have expanded.

TRBV27	NA	15	TRBJ1-5	many	TGTGCCAGCAGTTTATCCCGGACAGTCGCTCAGCCCCAGCATTTT	CASSLSRTVAQPQHF
TRBV11-2	NA	14	TRBJ2-4	many	TGTGCCAGCAGCTCTCGACTAGCCAAAAACATTCAGTACTTC	CASSSRLAKNIQYF
TRBV11-2	NA	19	TRBJ1-1	many	TGTGCCAGCAGCTTAGGGGTAGGGAGGCTTTCGGGGGGAGGCACTGAAGCTTTCTTT	CASSLGVGRLSGGGTEAFF
TRBV29-1	NA	13	TRBJ2-2	NA	TGCAGCGTTGGTGAAGGGTCGGCCGGGGAGCTGTTTTTT	CSVGEGSAGELFF
TRBV7-7	NA	14	TRBJ2-5	many	TGTGCTAGCAGCCTGGGGACCGCCGGAGAGACCCAGTACTTC	CASSLGTAGETQYF
TRBV11-2	TRBD1	16	TRBJ2-7	many	TGTGCCAGCAGCTTAGGATCGGGACAGAGCTCCTACGAGCAGTACTTC	CASSLGSGQSSYEQYF
TRBV9	NA	13	TRBJ2-3	many	TGTGCCAGCAGCGTAGTTAGCACAGATACGCAGTATTTT	CASSVVSTDTQYF
TRBV11-2	TRBD2	14	TRBJ2-1	NA	TGTGCCAGCAGCTTAAGGGGTAGCGGGAATGAGCAGTTCTTC	CASSLRGSGNEQFF
TRBV7-9	TRBD2	16	TRBJ2-1	many	TGTGCCAGCAGCTCCTTTAGCGGGATCTCCTTCAATGAGCAGTTCTTC	CASSSFSGISFNEQFF
TRBV29-1	NA	13	TRBJ2-7	few	TGCAGCGTTGAGGCGGACTACTCCTACGAGCAGTACTTC	CSVEADYSYEQYF
TRBV7-2	TRBD2	15	TRBJ2-7	NA	TGTGCCAGCAGCTCGGGACTAGCGGGGGCCTACGAGCAGAACTTC	CASSSGLAGAYEQNF
TRBV12-3/TRBV12-4	NA	17	TRBJ1-2	many	TGTGCCAGCAGTTTAGGGGCCGGGTACAAGCAGGGCTATGGCTACACCTTC	CASSLGAGYKQGYGYTF
TRBV10-1	NA	15	TRBJ2-7	NA	TGCGCCAGCAGTGAGTCGAGGGCCGCAGGATACGAGCAGTACTTC	CASSESRAAGYEQYF
TRBV5-6	NA	14	TRBJ2-7	few	TGTGCCAGCAGCCCCCGGGGCCGAACCTACGAGCAGTACTTC	CASSPRGRTYEQYF